What follows is one T cell receptor (beta chain) and its context. Its antigen is not identified. The data stem from a study of cytomegalovirus exposure and HLA in healthy donors. Study-wide findings and caveats: Investigators reported 150 to 200 TCR beta chains as tied to cytomegalovirus. TCR beta V- and J-gene trimming was later associated with a missense DCLRE1C variant.

Germline CDR1 and CDR2: MNHEY and SVGAGI. Trimming took 7 bases from V and 4 from J; bases not matched to a gene: 5. The CDR3 runs 14 residues. Donors likely had unrecorded immune exposures despite being nominally healthy when sampled. PCR employed 60 Vbeta and 13 Jbeta primers. The data were produced by immunoSEQ multiplex PCR, yet TCRdb's version contains in-frame clones alone and is incomplete. The sample carries 150,000 to 200,000 clones, approximately 80% recorded once. The sequenced sample consisted of PBMCs. The V gene is TRBV6-5, the J gene TRBJ2-1, with 9 bases fitting TRBD2. The TCR was taken from a girl aged 5-17 years in good health and CMV-seropositive. The CDR3 reads CASTYSGRYNEQFF. CDR3 nucleotide sequence: TGTGCCAGCACCTATAGCGGGAGATACAATGAGCAGTTCTTC.